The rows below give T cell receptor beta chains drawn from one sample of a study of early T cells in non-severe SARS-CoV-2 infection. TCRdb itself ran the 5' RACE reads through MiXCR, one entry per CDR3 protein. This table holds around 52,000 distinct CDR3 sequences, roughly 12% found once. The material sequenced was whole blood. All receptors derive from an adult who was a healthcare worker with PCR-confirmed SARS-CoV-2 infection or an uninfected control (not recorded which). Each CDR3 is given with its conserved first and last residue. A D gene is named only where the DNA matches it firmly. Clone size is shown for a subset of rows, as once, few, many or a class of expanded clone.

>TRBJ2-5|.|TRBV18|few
TGTGCCAGCTCACCGCCTAGAACAGTTGAAGAGACCCAGTACTTC
CASSPPRTVEETQYF
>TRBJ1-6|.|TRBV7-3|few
TGTGCCAGCAGCTTAAACAGAAATTCACCCCTCCACTTT
CASSLNRNSPLHF
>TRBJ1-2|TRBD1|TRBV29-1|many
TGCAGCGTTGTCCCAGACAGGGGACTTCCTAACTATGGCTACACCTTC
CSVVPDRGLPNYGYTF
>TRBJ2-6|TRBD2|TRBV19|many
TGTGCCAGTAGTATGAATCCGGGAGGCCCGTTCTCTGGGGCCAACGTCCTGACTTTC
CASSMNPGGPFSGANVLTF
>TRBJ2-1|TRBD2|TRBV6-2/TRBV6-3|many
TGTGCCAGCAGCCCCGTAGGCGGGAGCAATGAGCAGTTCTTC
CASSPVGGSNEQFF
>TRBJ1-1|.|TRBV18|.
TGTGCCAGCTCCAGGGATCAGGTCTTGAACACTGAAGCTTTCTTT
CASSRDQVLNTEAFF
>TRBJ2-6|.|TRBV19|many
TGTGCCAGTAGCCCTTTCGGGACGCGAATGTCTGGGGCCAACGTCCTGACTTTC
CASSPFGTRMSGANVLTF
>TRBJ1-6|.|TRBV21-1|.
TGTGCCAGCAGCGACCGGGGACCTCAAAGCTCCTATAATTCACCCCTCCACTTT
CASSDRGPQSSYNSPLHF
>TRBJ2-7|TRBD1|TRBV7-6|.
TGTGCCAGCAGCAAAGACAGGGGAGGATACGAGCAGTACTTC
CASSKDRGGYEQYF
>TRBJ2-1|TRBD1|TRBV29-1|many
TGCAGCGTTGAGGGGACAGGGGCCGGCTACAATGAGCAGTTCTTC
CSVEGTGAGYNEQFF
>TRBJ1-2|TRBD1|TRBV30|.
TGTGCCTGGCTTATCAGGGGGAACTATGGCTACACCTTC
CAWLIRGNYGYTF
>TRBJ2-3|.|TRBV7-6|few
TGTGCCAGCAGCTTAGCGGTTCCTAGCGGCACAGATACGCAGTATTTT
CASSLAVPSGTDTQYF
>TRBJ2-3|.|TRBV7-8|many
TGTGCCAGCAGCTCGTCCGGGACTCGGGCAGATACGCAGTATTTT
CASSSSGTRADTQYF
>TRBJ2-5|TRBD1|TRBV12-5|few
TGTGCTAGTGGCCCCCTGGACAGGGCGGCAGAGACCCAGTACTTC
CASGPLDRAAETQYF
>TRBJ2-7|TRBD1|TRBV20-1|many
TGCAGTGCTAGCGGCCCAGGGGGTCTAGACTACGAGCAGTACTTC
CSASGPGGLDYEQYF
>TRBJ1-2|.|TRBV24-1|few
TGTGCCAAGGGGCCCGGCCCTTATGGCTACACCTTC
CAKGPGPYGYTF
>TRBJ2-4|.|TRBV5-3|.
TGTGCCAGAAGCTTGGTTGAGGTCATTCAGTACTTC
CARSLVEVIQYF
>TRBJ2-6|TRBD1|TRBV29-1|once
TGCAGCGAGGCAGGGGGCTTGAACGGGGCCAACGTCCTGACTTTC
CSEAGGLNGANVLTF
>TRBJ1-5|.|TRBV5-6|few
TGTGCCAGCAGCTTGCGACGGGCAAATCAGCCCCAGCATTTT
CASSLRRANQPQHF
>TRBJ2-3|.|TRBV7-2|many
TGTGCCAGCAGCTTAGTCAACACAGATACGCAGTATTTT
CASSLVNTDTQYF
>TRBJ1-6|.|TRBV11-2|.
TGTGCCAGCAGCTTAGGGCTCTCCTATAATTCACCCCTCCACTTT
CASSLGLSYNSPLHF
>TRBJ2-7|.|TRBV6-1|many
TGTGCCAGCAAAGGATTGACCGCGTCCTACGAGCAGTACTTC
CASKGLTASYEQYF